A selection of T cell receptor beta chains follows, all from one sample in a study of blood T cell repertoires in COVID-19. The table came from immunoSEQ multiplex PCR; TCRdb's copy has only in-frame clones and leaves some out. The sample includes fewer than 200,000 clones, 82% of them seen just once. Sequencing was done on a sample of peripheral blood. All receptors come from a woman in her thirties or forties with COVID-19, enrolled during active disease. The CDR3 runs from the conserved cysteine through the conserved F or W. Each record gives: J gene, V gene, D gene, CDR3 protein. D genes are given only for firm matches.

J: TRBJ2-7; V: TRBV27; D: -; CDR3: CASSAIDRHYEQYF
J: TRBJ1-3; V: TRBV5-1; D: TRBD1; CDR3: CASSLGRGGNSGNTIYF
J: TRBJ2-3; V: TRBV6-4; D: -; CDR3: CASSEQSTDTQYF
J: TRBJ2-7; V: TRBV5-6; D: TRBD2; CDR3: CASSLLREAYEQYF
J: TRBJ1-2; V: TRBV30; D: -; CDR3: CAWRADSYGYTF
J: TRBJ1-1; V: TRBV18; D: TRBD1; CDR3: CASSPLPGQGGFEAFF
J: TRBJ2-5; V: TRBV5-4; D: -; CDR3: CASSPRGSQETQYF
J: TRBJ2-1; V: TRBV7-3; D: -; CDR3: CASSLNLYNEQFF
J: TRBJ2-5; V: TRBV15; D: TRBD1; CDR3: CATSGTVQETQYF
J: TRBJ2-5; V: TRBV18; D: -; CDR3: CASSPRERQETQYF
J: TRBJ1-6; V: TRBV5-4; D: TRBD1; CDR3: CASSLGTGERPLHF
J: TRBJ1-2; V: TRBV5-1; D: -; CDR3: CASSLEPGNYGYTF
J: TRBJ1-4; V: TRBV3-1/TRBV3-2; D: -; CDR3: CASSQLGHANEKLFF
J: TRBJ1-4; V: TRBV5-1; D: -; CDR3: CASSSRPTVSTNEKLFF
J: TRBJ2-7; V: TRBV5-6; D: -; CDR3: CASSETGYSYEQYF
J: TRBJ2-3; V: TRBV7-3; D: -; CDR3: CASSLIPSTDTQYF
J: TRBJ1-2; V: TRBV5-1; D: TRBD1; CDR3: CASSSRTGGYGYTF
J: TRBJ1-1; V: TRBV11-1; D: TRBD1; CDR3: CASRLTGRITEAFF
J: TRBJ2-2; V: TRBV6-4; D: TRBD1; CDR3: CASSEGTGGTGELFF
J: TRBJ1-1; V: TRBV2; D: -; CDR3: CASSERGSENTEAFF
J: TRBJ1-1; V: TRBV11-2; D: -; CDR3: CASSLSWSDGRINTEAFF
J: TRBJ1-2; V: TRBV5-1; D: -; CDR3: CASSLPSASNYGYTF
J: TRBJ2-7; V: TRBV29-1; D: TRBD2; CDR3: CSVAGTSGRGEQYF
J: TRBJ2-1; V: TRBV6-5; D: -; CDR3: CASSSTYHNEQFF
J: TRBJ1-6; V: TRBV7-3; D: TRBD1; CDR3: CASSNTGVFSPLHF
J: TRBJ1-5; V: TRBV27; D: -; CDR3: CASSTTGLVQPQHF
J: TRBJ2-5; V: TRBV5-4; D: TRBD2; CDR3: CASSTGLAGFGTQYF